The 9 T cell receptor beta chains below all came from one sample that was sequenced in a study of blood T cell repertoires in COVID-19. Profiled with immunoSEQ multiplex PCR; TCRdb holds only in-frame clones, not every one. Among about 360,000 clones listed, approximately 82% were seen once. The material sequenced was peripheral blood. Receptor source: a man aged 25 to 45 with active or convalescent COVID-19.

V and J are TRBV6-2 or TRBV6-3 and TRBJ1-6; TRBD1 might be the D (6 bases). This CDR3 has 14 residues. Trimming took off 6 bases at V and 8 bases at J, with 14 bases between the two ends. Germline V gene lookup returns CDR1 MNHEY and CDR2 SVGEGT. CDR3 nucleotide sequence: TGTGCCAGCAGCCGCCGCAGGGGTGATTCACCCCTCCACTTT. It codes for CASSRRRGDSPLHF.

This clone appeared a few times. The V gene is TRBV6-6, the J gene TRBJ1-2, with a possible D match to TRBD1 (6 bases). Between the trimmed V and J ends, which lost 4 bases and 8 bases, there was a span of 14 bases. Germline lookup yields CDR1 MNHNY and CDR2 SVGAGI (reference sequence). There are 13 residues in the CDR3. CDR3 protein: CASSSTGSGGYTF. CDR3 DNA sequence: TGTGCCAGCAGTTCGACAGGATCGGGGGGCTACACCTTC.

This chain joins TRBV11-2 and TRBJ2-3; possible D gene TRBD2, 6 bases. The germline CDR1 and CDR2 sequences are SGHAT and FQNNGV. CDR3 length equals 17 residues. Trimming removed 3 bases from V and 6 bases from J, with 22 bases in between. For the CDR3, the DNA is TGTGCCAGCAGCTTTTGGAAGAGTACTAGCCCATCGGATACGCAGTATTTT. Translating it yields CASSFWKSTSPSDTQYF.

This clone was recorded only once. The genes are TRBV4-3 and TRBJ2-1; D possibly corresponds to TRBD1 (5 bases). The V gene lost 1 base and the J gene lost 7 bases, with 11 bases spanning the gap. Germline-derived CDR1 and CDR2 are LGHNA and YSLEER. The CDR3 is made up of 14 amino acids. The CDR3 loop reads CASSQATGWNEQFF. CDR3 coding DNA: TGCGCCAGCAGCCAAGCTACAGGTTGGAATGAGCAGTTCTTC.

This clone was detected many times. The gene calls are TRBV5-6 and TRBJ2-1, with D unclear. Trimming cost V 2 bases and J 8 bases, with 11 bases left between them. The CDR3 runs to 13 residues. CDR1 and CDR2 (germline): SGHDT, YYEEEE. The CDR3 DNA reads as TGTGCCAGCAGCTTTACAGCTTCCGATGAGCAGTTCTTC. Translation gives CASSFTASDEQFF.

The V and J genes are TRBV27 and TRBJ2-1, with 9 bases fitting TRBD2. The CDR3 is made up of 15 amino acids. Germline CDR1 MNHEY, CDR2 SMNVEV (reference sequence). V was clipped by 2 bases and J by 3 bases; unmatched bases: 2. The CDR3, as DNA: TGTGCCAGCAGTTTACGTAGCGGGAGCTACAATGAGCAGTTCTTC. Translated: CASSLRSGSYNEQFF.

This chain uses TRBV7-2 with TRBJ2-7; weak D call: TRBD2 (6 bases). This CDR3 has 14 residues. V was pared by 5 bases and J by 2 bases, with 13 bases between. The germline V gene encodes CDR1 SGHTA and CDR2 FQGNSA. The CDR3 protein is CASSPGLLAYEQYF. CDR3 nucleotides: TGTGCCAGCAGCCCCGGACTATTGGCCTACGAGCAGTACTTC.

This chain connects TRBV11-2 to TRBJ2-7; 7 bases align to TRBD2. The CDR3 spans 16 residues. J lost 0 bases, V lost 0 bases, and 5 bases had no gene match. Germline-derived CDR1 and CDR2 are SGHAT and FQNNGV. CDR3: CASSLDGRQYSYEQYF. DNA for the CDR3: TGTGCCAGCAGCTTAGACGGGAGGCAGTACTCCTACGAGCAGTACTTC.

V gene TRBV11-2 combines with J gene TRBJ1-5, with a possible D match to TRBD1 (6 bases). The CDR3 covers 15 residues. CDR1 and CDR2 from the germline V gene are SGHAT and FQNNGV. Trimming shortened V by 5 bases and J by 1 base, and 12 bases separated the two germline ends. The CDR3, as DNA: TGTGCCAGCAGCCTTACAGGGACCAGCAATCAGCCCCAGCATTTT. Protein product: CASSLTGTSNQPQHF.